This TCR beta chain was captured in a study of CD8+ T cells in alopecia areata. Study summary: Patients in the treated group were given tofacitinib by mouth, 5 to 10 mg twice a day. Overall study results and limits: Scalp sample data also include resident alphabeta T cells from normal skin. With tofacitinib ongoing, many expanded lesional clones persisted in both scalp and blood.

Sequencing relied on a cDNA template that was reverse transcribed from extracted RNA. Data came from immunoSEQ multiplex PCR; TCRdb stores just in-frame clones and leaves some out. The repertoire has 150,000 to 200,000 clones, 58% of them found once; the top ten carry more than 5.5%. Points on this clone: Its specificity is not known.

The sample's treatment: oral pan-JAK inhibitor, 5-10 mg twice daily. This CDR3 has 15 residues. V shed 2 bases and J shed 5 bases, with 12 bases lying between them. Per germline, CDR1 LNHDA and CDR2 SQIVND (reference sequence). The V and J genes are TRBV19 and TRBJ2-2, with a weak D call TRBD2 (5 bases). The TCR was taken from a human donor with alopecia areata. Specimen: CD4+ T cells sorted from blood, collected at week 24, from a patient treated with tofacitinib. The CDR3 sequence is CASSIKTGGTGELFF. The CDR3 bases are TGTGCCAGTAGTATAAAAACGGGCGGGACCGGGGAGCTGTTTTTT.